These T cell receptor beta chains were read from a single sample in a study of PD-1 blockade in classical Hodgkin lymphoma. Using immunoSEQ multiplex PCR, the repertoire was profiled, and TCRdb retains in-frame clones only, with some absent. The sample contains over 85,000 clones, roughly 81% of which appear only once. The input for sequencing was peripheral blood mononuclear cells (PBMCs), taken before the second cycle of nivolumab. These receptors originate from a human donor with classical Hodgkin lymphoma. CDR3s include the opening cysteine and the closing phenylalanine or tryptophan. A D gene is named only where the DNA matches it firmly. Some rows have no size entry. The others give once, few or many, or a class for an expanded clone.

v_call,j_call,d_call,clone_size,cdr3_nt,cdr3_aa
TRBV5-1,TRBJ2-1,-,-,TGCGCCAGCAGCTTGGTATCCGAGGGTGGCGAGCAGTTCTTC,CASSLVSEGGEQFF
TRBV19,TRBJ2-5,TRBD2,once,TGTGCCAGTAAACGGGAGGGAGTCCAAGAGACCCAGTACTTC,CASKREGVQETQYF
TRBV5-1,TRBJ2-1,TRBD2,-,TGCGCCAGCAGCTTGGACACTAGCGGGACCTACAATGAGCAGTTCTTC,CASSLDTSGTYNEQFF
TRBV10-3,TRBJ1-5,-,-,TGTGCCATCAGTGGGGGGGGCATAGGTTATCAGCCCCAGCATTTT,CAISGGGIGYQPQHF
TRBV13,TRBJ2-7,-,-,TGTGCCAGCAGCTCCTGGGACACAAGTCCCTACGAGCAGTACTTC,CASSSWDTSPYEQYF
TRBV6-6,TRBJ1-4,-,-,TGTGCCAGCAGCCCCAGACAGGTTGCCGAAAAACTGTTTTTT,CASSPRQVAEKLFF
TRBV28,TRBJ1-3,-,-,TGTGCCAGCAGTTTAGTGAGGGGCCGTCCTGGAAACACCATATATTTT,CASSLVRGRPGNTIYF
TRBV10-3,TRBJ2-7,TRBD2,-,TGTGCCATCAGTGCCCAGCGGGAGGACGAGCAGTACTTC,CAISAQREDEQYF
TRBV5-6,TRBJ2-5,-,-,TGTGCCAGCAGACGGGACTTCGGTGTATCGGTCGAGGAGACCCAGTACTTC,CASRRDFGVSVEETQYF
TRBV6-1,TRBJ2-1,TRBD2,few,TGTGCCAGCAGTGGCCTAGCGGGAGTGGGGCATGAGCAGTTCTTC,CASSGLAGVGHEQFF
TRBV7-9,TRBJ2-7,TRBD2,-,TGTGCCAGCAGCTTAGCTTTAGCGGGAGGGCTTTACGAGCAGTACTTC,CASSLALAGGLYEQYF
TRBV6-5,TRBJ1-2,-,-,TGTGCCAGCAGCCTAGCCGGGGGTAACTATGGCTACACCTTC,CASSLAGGNYGYTF
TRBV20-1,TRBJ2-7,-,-,TGCAGTGCCCTCCACTACGAGCAGTACTTC,CSALHYEQYF
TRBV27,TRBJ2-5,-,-,TGTGCCAGCAGTTTAGGCGTGGCTGAAGAGACCCAGTACTTC,CASSLGVAEETQYF
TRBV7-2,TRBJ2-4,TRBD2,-,TGTGCCAGCAGCTTAGGCCGGTTAGCGGGTTACATTCAGTACTTC,CASSLGRLAGYIQYF
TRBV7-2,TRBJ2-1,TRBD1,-,TGTGCCAGCAGTCGGGACAGGGAAACTGAGCAGTTCTTC,CASSRDRETEQFF
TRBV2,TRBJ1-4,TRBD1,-,TGTGCCAGCAGTGAACAGGGGGCTTCCTCTAATGAAAAACTGTTTTTT,CASSEQGASSNEKLFF
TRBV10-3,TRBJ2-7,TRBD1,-,TGTGCCATCAGTGAGTCACGGACAGGTTTGTTGTTC,CAISESRTGLLF
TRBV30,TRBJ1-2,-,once,TGTGCCTTTGACCCTCTCGGGGGTAGCTATGGCTACACCTTC,CAFDPLGGSYGYTF
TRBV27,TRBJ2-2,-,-,TGTGCCAGCAGTTTTGGGGTGTCCACCGGGGAGCTGTTTTTT,CASSFGVSTGELFF
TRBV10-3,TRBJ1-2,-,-,TGTGCCATCAGTGAGCAGGAGGACTATGGCTACACCTTC,CAISEQEDYGYTF
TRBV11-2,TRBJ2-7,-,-,TGTGCCAGCAGCTTAGTGGCCCAGGACATCTACGAGCAGTACTTC,CASSLVAQDIYEQYF
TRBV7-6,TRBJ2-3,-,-,TGTGCCAGCAGCTTTTCCAGCGGCGGGGATACGCAGTATTTT,CASSFSSGGDTQYF
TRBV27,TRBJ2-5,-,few,TGTGCCAGCAGTTCGTTGATTCAAGAGACCCAGTACTTC,CASSSLIQETQYF
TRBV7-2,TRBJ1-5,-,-,TGTGCCAGCAGCTTAAGGGGGGGGCGCGATCAGCCCCAGCATTTT,CASSLRGGRDQPQHF
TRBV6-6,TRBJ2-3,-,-,TGTGCCAGCAGCCCCCTGGACGAGGGCACAGATACGCAGTATTTT,CASSPLDEGTDTQYF
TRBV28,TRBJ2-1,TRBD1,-,TGTGCCAGCAGTTTCCCTTCGGACAGGGCGGATGAGCAGTTCTTC,CASSFPSDRADEQFF
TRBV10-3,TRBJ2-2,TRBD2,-,TGTGCCATTCAGCGGGATGGTGCCGGGGAGCTGTTTTTT,CAIQRDGAGELFF
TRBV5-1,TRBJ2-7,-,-,TGCGCCAGCAGCTGGGGACCAGGAACTTACGAGCAGTACTTC,CASSWGPGTYEQYF
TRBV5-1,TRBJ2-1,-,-,TGCGCCAGCAGCGCACGCTTGAACAGGGCTAGCTCCTACAATGAGCAGTTCTTC,CASSARLNRASSYNEQFF
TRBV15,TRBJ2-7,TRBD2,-,TGTGCCACCAGCAGGGAACTAGCGGGAGTAGGCGAGCAGTACTTC,CATSRELAGVGEQYF
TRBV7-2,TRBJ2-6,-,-,TGTGCCAGCACCCTAGCCGGGATCTTCAACGTCCTGACTTTC,CASTLAGIFNVLTF
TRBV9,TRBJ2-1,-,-,TGTGCCAGCAGCGTAGCCATCGGGGGCCCAAAGCTTAGCGGGTATTACAATGAGCAGTTCTTC,CASSVAIGGPKLSGYYNEQFF
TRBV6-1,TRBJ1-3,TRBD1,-,TGTGCCAGCAGGGAGGGGGCGGGAAACACCATATATTTT,CASREGAGNTIYF
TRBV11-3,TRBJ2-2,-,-,TGTGCCAGCAGCTTAGTTCCGGGGCCCACCGGGGAGCTGTTTTTT,CASSLVPGPTGELFF
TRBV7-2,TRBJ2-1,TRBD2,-,TGTGCCAGCAGCCCCCTAGCGGACTCCTACAATGAGCAGTTCTTC,CASSPLADSYNEQFF
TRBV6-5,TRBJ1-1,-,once,TGTGCCAGCAGTTTAGGCCCAGGGAAAGCTTTCTTT,CASSLGPGKAFF
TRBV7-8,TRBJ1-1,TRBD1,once,TGTGCCAGCAGCCCGCAGGGGGCGAGAACCACTGAAGCTTTCTTT,CASSPQGARTTEAFF
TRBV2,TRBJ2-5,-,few,TGTGCCAGCAGTGCCAGCACCCTGGGGGAGACCCAGTACTTC,CASSASTLGETQYF
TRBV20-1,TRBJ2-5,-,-,TGCAGTGCTTCAGTCCCCGAGACCCAGTACTTC,CSASVPETQYF
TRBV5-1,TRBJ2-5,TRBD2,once,TGCGCCAGCAGCGTCTCCGGGACTAGCGGCCAAGAGACCCAGTACTTC,CASSVSGTSGQETQYF
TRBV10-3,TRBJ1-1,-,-,TGTGCCATCTCCCTGACGATGAACACTGAAGCTTTCTTT,CAISLTMNTEAFF
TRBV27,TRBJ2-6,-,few,TGTGCCAGCAGTGCGGCTGGGGCCAACGTCCTGACTTTC,CASSAAGANVLTF
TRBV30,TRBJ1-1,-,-,TGTGCCTGGAGCCTAGATATGAACACTGAAGCTTTCTTT,CAWSLDMNTEAFF
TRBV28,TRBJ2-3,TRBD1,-,TGTGCCAGCAGTTCTAGGGGGCTAGGCACAGATACGCAGTATTTT,CASSSRGLGTDTQYF
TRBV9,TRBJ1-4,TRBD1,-,TGTGCCAGCAGCGTTCTGGTACCGGGACAGGGGGCGCCCCGGCTATATGAAAAACTGTTTTTT,CASSVLVPGQGAPRLYEKLFF
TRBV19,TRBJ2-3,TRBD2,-,TGTGCCAGTAGTCCTGGGACTAGCGGGAGGTCGCTGCTCACAGATACGCAGTATTTT,CASSPGTSGRSLLTDTQYF
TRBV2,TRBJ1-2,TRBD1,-,TGTGCCAGCAGTGGGGACAGGGATAACTATGGCTACACCTTC,CASSGDRDNYGYTF
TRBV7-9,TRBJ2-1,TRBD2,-,TGTGCCAGCAGCTTAGCGCGTCTAGCGGACGTGTACAATGAGCAGTTCTTC,CASSLARLADVYNEQFF
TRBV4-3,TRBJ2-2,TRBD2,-,TGCGCCAGCAGCCAAGAACTAGCGGGATTCGCCGGGGAGCTGTTTTTT,CASSQELAGFAGELFF
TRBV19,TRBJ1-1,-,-,TGTGCCACCTCGGGGGGGTTGGCTGAAGCTTTCTTT,CATSGGLAEAFF
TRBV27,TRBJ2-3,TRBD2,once,TGTGCCAGCAGTTTATCGGGGCTGGCGGGAGGTATCCCGACCCCAGATACGCAGTATTTT,CASSLSGLAGGIPTPDTQYF